This T cell receptor (beta chain) came from a study of human T cells and chemical hapten exposure. Overall study context: Alopecia areata, totalis or universalis affected patients, mainly female.

Germline loops: CDR1 MNHEY, CDR2 SVGAGI. This CDR3 region has 13 residues. V lost 5 bases to trimming and J lost 2 bases, with 9 bases between them. Noted time point: patch test 2, 6 weeks after DPC sensitization. The treatment: therapeutic diphenylcyclopropenone sensitization with weekly scalp DPC. Samples of blood were obtained prior to the application of each patch test. Each donor was an alopecia patient between 18 and 70 years of age who qualified for DPC. This clonotype was recorded many times. TCRdb re-called the RACE reads through MiXCR, storing one row per CDR3 protein. The profile covers about 350,000 distinct CDR3 sequences, with around 6% appearing a single time and approximately 5.4% taken by the ten largest.

The clonotype was recovered from a woman aged 18-30 years with alopecia areata. Some clones in this sample may be carry-over from other donors' samples. The chain uses TRBV6-5 and TRBJ1-2; D might be TRBD1 (6 bases). The source was whole blood, collected in connection with sensitization to the hapten diphenylcyclopropenone (DPC). CDR3 DNA: TGTGCCAGCAGTCGAGGGGGGAACTATGGCTACACCTTC. Residues: CASSRGGNYGYTF.